These T cell receptor beta chains were read from a single sample in a study of cytomegalovirus exposure and HLA in healthy donors. Clones were sequenced by immunoSEQ multiplex PCR, and TCRdb holds only the in-frame ones, with some missing. Of roughly 120,000 clones listed, around 77% are singletons. The sample was PBMCs. Every receptor here comes from a woman aged 40-49 years in good health and CMV-seropositive. Both conserved end residues are part of each CDR3. D genes are given only for firm matches. The size entry is marked missing in some rows and otherwise reads once, few, many or a size class.

j_gene	v_gene	abundance	d_gene	CDR3nt	CDR3aa
TRBJ1-1	TRBV7-9	few	.	TGTGCCAGCAGCCCATCCTGGAGAGAGGAGAACACTGAAGCTTTCTTT	CASSPSWREENTEAFF
TRBJ1-1	TRBV7-9	once	TRBD1	TGTGCCAGCAGCTCCCCAGGGGGCTTGAACACTGAAGCTTTCTTT	CASSSPGGLNTEAFF
TRBJ2-3	TRBV27	.	TRBD2	TGTGCCAGCAGCCGTCTCCTAGCGGGGCATATGTTTAGCACAGATACGCAGTATTTT	CASSRLLAGHMFSTDTQYF
TRBJ1-2	TRBV6-5	.	TRBD1	TGTGCCAGCAGTACCCCCAGGGGGCGCGGCTACACCTTC	CASSTPRGRGYTF
TRBJ1-1	TRBV5-1	.	.	TGCGCCAGCAGCTTGGCCAGCACAGGGATCGGGTCGGACACTGAAGCTTTCTTT	CASSLASTGIGSDTEAFF
TRBJ2-1	TRBV28	.	TRBD1	TGTGCCAGCAGTTTTTCCGGGACAGGTAATGAGCAGTTCTTC	CASSFSGTGNEQFF
TRBJ1-1	TRBV5-4	few	TRBD1	TGTGCCAGCAGCTTGAACACAGGGGGCACTGAAGCTTTCTTT	CASSLNTGGTEAFF
TRBJ1-1	TRBV21-1	.	.	TGTGCCAGCAGCTTCCGGGACAGGGCAATTCCCATTAGCCAAGGCACTGAAGCTTTCTTT	CASSFRDRAIPISQGTEAFF
TRBJ2-2	TRBV27	.	TRBD2	TGTGCCAGCAGTCGTCCTAGCGGGAGTAGCACCGGGGAGCTGTTTTTT	CASSRPSGSSTGELFF
TRBJ1-5	TRBV6-1	.	.	TGTGCCAGCAGTGCGGGTAACAGCAATCAGCCCCAGCATTTT	CASSAGNSNQPQHF
TRBJ2-1	TRBV14	.	TRBD2	TGTGCCAGCAGCCTCTTAGCGGGAGGCGACAATGAGCAGTTCTTC	CASSLLAGGDNEQFF
TRBJ2-1	TRBV11-2	.	TRBD2	TGTGCCAGCAGCTTACTAACTAGCGGGAATGTCAATGAGCAGTTCTTC	CASSLLTSGNVNEQFF
TRBJ2-1	TRBV11-2	once	TRBD1	TGTGCCAGCAGCTTTGATGAGGGACAGTACAATGAGCAGTTCTTC	CASSFDEGQYNEQFF
TRBJ2-5	TRBV10-3	.	TRBD2	TGTGCCATCAGCTCGAGGGCTAGCGGGAGCGATAAGACCCAGTACTTC	CAISSRASGSDKTQYF
TRBJ1-4	TRBV7-9	.	.	TGTGCCAGCAGCTTAAGAGAACTTAATGAAAAACTGTTTTTT	CASSLRELNEKLFF
TRBJ2-7	TRBV15	.	TRBD1	TGTGCCACCAGCGCATCCGGGACAGGGGGGTCCGAGCAGTACTTC	CATSASGTGGSEQYF
TRBJ2-1	TRBV10-1	few	.	TGCGCCAGCAGTGACCTAAGAGGTGAGCAGTTCTTC	CASSDLRGEQFF
TRBJ2-7	TRBV15	.	TRBD2	TGTGCCACCAGCGTGGATTATCCGGGACTAGCGGGAGAGGCCTACGAGCAGTACTTC	CATSVDYPGLAGEAYEQYF
TRBJ2-3	TRBV11-2	.	.	TGTGCCAGCAGCTTAGATGGTGTAGTCCCAGATACGCAGTATTTT	CASSLDGVVPDTQYF
TRBJ2-7	TRBV29-1	once	TRBD1	TGCAGCGTTGAAGAGACAGGGGTCTTCTACGAGCAGTACTTC	CSVEETGVFYEQYF
TRBJ2-6	TRBV6-5	.	.	TGTGCCAGCAGTCACCTGACAGACCCCAACGTCCTGACCTTC	CASSHLTDPNVLTF
TRBJ2-3	TRBV6-1	.	.	TGTGCCAGCAGTGAAGCGCAGCGCGTAGCCCCCAATACGCAGTATTTT	CASSEAQRVAPNTQYF
TRBJ2-1	TRBV19	once	TRBD2	TGTGCCAGTAGCATAGCGGGAGGGCCCCCCTACAATGAGCAGTTCTTC	CASSIAGGPPYNEQFF
TRBJ1-5	TRBV19	once	TRBD1	TGTGCCAGTAGTCCCAGACAGGGTGATCAGCCCCAGCATTTT	CASSPRQGDQPQHF
TRBJ2-5	TRBV7-3	.	TRBD2	TGTGCCAGCAGCCCGACTAGCGGAGGGGGGGAGACCCAGTACTTC	CASSPTSGGGETQYF
TRBJ2-1	TRBV7-9	once	.	TGTGCCAGCAGCCGTAGCGGAAGCTCCTACAATGAGCAGTTCTTC	CASSRSGSSYNEQFF
TRBJ1-1	TRBV19	.	TRBD1	TGTGCCAGCCACCTCGGGACAGGACTGAACACTGAAGCTTTCTTT	CASHLGTGLNTEAFF
TRBJ2-1	TRBV6-5	.	TRBD1	TGTGCCAGCAATCCGGGACAGGCATACAATGAGCAGTTCTTC	CASNPGQAYNEQFF
TRBJ1-5	TRBV7-9	.	.	TGTGCCAGCAGCTCAGAGGGTGACCCCTGGGCCCAGCATTTT	CASSSEGDPWAQHF
TRBJ2-2	TRBV27	.	TRBD2	TGTGCCAGCAGTTCACCCCTGGGGGAGGGTCGGACCGGGGAGCTGTTTTTT	CASSSPLGEGRTGELFF
TRBJ1-2	TRBV5-1	.	.	TGCGCCAGCAGCTACGAAACAGGGTACTATGGCTACACCTTC	CASSYETGYYGYTF
TRBJ2-7	TRBV5-1	.	TRBD2	TGCGCCAGCATGCTAGCGGGAGGGTTTAGCGAGCAGTACTTC	CASMLAGGFSEQYF
TRBJ2-4	TRBV10-1	.	TRBD1	TGCGCCAACACTAACCGGACAGGCGAAAACATTCAGTACTTC	CANTNRTGENIQYF
TRBJ2-5	TRBV2	.	TRBD2	TGTGCCAGCAGTGAGAGACTAGCGGGAGGAGAGACCCAGTACTTC	CASSERLAGGETQYF
TRBJ2-7	TRBV15	.	TRBD1	TGTGCCACCAGCAGAGGGGACAGCTCCTACGAGCAGTACTTC	CATSRGDSSYEQYF
TRBJ1-2	TRBV6-5	few	TRBD1	TGTGCCAGCAGTTCCGGGACAGGGAGCTATGGCTACACCTTC	CASSSGTGSYGYTF
TRBJ2-5	TRBV6-6	.	.	TGTGCCAGCAGTTACTCGCGGGGGCTTGAGACCCAGTACTTC	CASSYSRGLETQYF
TRBJ2-5	TRBV29-1	.	.	TGCAGCGTTAACACAGGAGGGGAGACCCAGTACTTC	CSVNTGGETQYF
TRBJ2-3	TRBV4-2	few	.	TGTGCCAGCAGCCCCCAGGGGCTAGATACAGATACGCAGTATTTT	CASSPQGLDTDTQYF
TRBJ2-7	TRBV7-3	.	.	TGTGCCAGCAGCTTAACTTGGGGGGACGAGCAGTACTTC	CASSLTWGDEQYF
TRBJ2-1	TRBV13	.	TRBD2	TGTGCCAGCAGCTCTTTGACACTTATAGCGGGAAATGAGCAGTTCTTC	CASSSLTLIAGNEQFF
TRBJ2-3	TRBV5-1	.	.	TGCGCCACCTCTCCCCTAGCGATCGGGGGAGATACGCAGTATTTT	CATSPLAIGGDTQYF
TRBJ2-3	TRBV11-3	once	TRBD1	TGTGCCAGCAGCAACGGACAGGGGGCAGCAGATACGCAGTATTTT	CASSNGQGAADTQYF
TRBJ2-6	TRBV5-1	.	.	TGCGCCAGCGGATTAGGGGCCTCGGGGGCCAACGTCCTGACTTTC	CASGLGASGANVLTF
TRBJ1-2	TRBV6-5	.	TRBD1	TGTGCCAGCAGCCTTACCGGGACAGGGGATGGCTACACCTTC	CASSLTGTGDGYTF